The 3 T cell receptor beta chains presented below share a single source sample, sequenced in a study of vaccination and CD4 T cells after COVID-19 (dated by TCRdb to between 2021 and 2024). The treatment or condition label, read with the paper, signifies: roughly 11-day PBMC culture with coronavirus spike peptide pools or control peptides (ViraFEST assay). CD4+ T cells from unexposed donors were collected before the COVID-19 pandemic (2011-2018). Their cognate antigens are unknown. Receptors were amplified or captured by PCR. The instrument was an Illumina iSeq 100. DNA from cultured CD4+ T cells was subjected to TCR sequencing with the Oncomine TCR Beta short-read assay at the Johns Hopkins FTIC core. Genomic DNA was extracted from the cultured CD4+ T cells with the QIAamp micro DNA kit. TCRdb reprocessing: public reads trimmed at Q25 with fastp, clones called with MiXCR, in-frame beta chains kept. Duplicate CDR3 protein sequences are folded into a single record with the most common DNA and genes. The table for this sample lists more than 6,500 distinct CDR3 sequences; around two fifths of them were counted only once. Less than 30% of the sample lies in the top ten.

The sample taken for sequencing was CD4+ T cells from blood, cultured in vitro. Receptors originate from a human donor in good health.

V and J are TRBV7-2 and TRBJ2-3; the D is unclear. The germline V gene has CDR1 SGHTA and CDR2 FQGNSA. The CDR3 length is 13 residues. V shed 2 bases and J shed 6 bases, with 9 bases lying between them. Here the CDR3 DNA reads TGTGCCAGCAGCTTAACTAACGGGGATACGCAGTATTTT. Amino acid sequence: CASSLTNGDTQYF.

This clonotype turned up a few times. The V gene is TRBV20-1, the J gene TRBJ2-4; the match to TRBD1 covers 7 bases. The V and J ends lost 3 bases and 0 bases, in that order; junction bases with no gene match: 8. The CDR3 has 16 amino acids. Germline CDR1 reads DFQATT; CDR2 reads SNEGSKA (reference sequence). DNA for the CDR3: TGCAGTGCTAGTTTTGGCGACAGGGCAGCCAAAAACATTCAGTACTTC. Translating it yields CSASFGDRAAKNIQYF.

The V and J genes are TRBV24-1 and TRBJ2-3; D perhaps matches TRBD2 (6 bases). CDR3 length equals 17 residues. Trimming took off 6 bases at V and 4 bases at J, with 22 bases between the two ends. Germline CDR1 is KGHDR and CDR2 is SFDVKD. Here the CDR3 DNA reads TGTGCCACCAGTCTTAATCAGGGCCGGGGGTTGGCAGATACGCAGTATTTT. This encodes CATSLNQGRGLADTQYF.